This entry concerns a single T cell receptor beta chain. The antigen remains undetermined. Deletions cut 1 base from V and 6 bases from J, with 21 bases between. CDR1 is MDHEN, CDR2 SYDVKM, per germline. There are 17 residues in the CDR3. The data derive from a study of T cell responses to AZD1222 COVID-19 vaccine. Points from the study as a whole: Repertoire sampling occurred only after the peak T cell response. Spike-specific TCR breadth and depth grew following two AZD1222 doses. Regions 160-218 and 743-854 dominated among vaccine-associated CD4 TCRs spanning spike.

Libraries were prepared by immunoSEQ multiplex PCR; TCRdb keeps only in-frame clonotypes and omits some of them. The table includes over 150,000 clones, less than 95% detected once. Sequences were derived from peripheral blood, sampled on day 0 of AZD1222 vaccination. The sequence was obtained from an adult in good health. V is TRBV28 and J is TRBJ1-2; no reliable D call. CDR3 nucleotides: TGTGCCAGCAGTTTATTCGTTCGGGCCACCCGGCTAAATGGCTACACCTTC. It translates to CASSLFVRATRLNGYTF.